Listed below are T cell receptor beta chains from one sample, sequenced in a study of CD8 T cells in Susac syndrome. TCRdb analysed the immunoSEQ multiplex PCR reads with MiXCR anew, one entry per CDR3 protein. The data contain about 140,000 distinct CDR3 sequences, 85% to 95% of them seen just once; the ten biggest clones take up over 0.09%. Sequencing was performed on CD4+ T cells from PBMCs. These TCRs come from a human donor with multiple sclerosis. CDR3s include the opening cysteine and the closing phenylalanine or tryptophan. D genes are given only for firm matches. The listing skips clone size in some rows; elsewhere it reads once, few, many or a size class.

cdr3_nt	cdr3_aa	j_call	v_call	clone_size	d_call
TGTGCCAGCAGCCCACCGGGGCGGGACTACGAGCAGTACTTC	CASSPPGRDYEQYF	TRBJ2-7	TRBV3-1	-	-
TGCAGTGCTAAAAAATCAGGGCTGAACACTGAAGCTTTCTTT	CSAKKSGLNTEAFF	TRBJ1-1	TRBV20-1	-	-
TGTGCCAGCAGTCGCTCCGGGACAGGGGCCTACGAGCAGTACTTC	CASSRSGTGAYEQYF	TRBJ2-7	TRBV27	-	TRBD1
TGCAGTGCTAGAGCTTTCGGGGGTGGACAGCCCCAGCATTTT	CSARAFGGGQPQHF	TRBJ1-5	TRBV20-1	once	-
TGTGCCAGCAGCCAAGAGGGGACTAGCGGGAGGGAGTCCTACGAGCAGTACTTC	CASSQEGTSGRESYEQYF	TRBJ2-7	TRBV3-1	-	TRBD2
TGTGCCAGCAGCCTGATCGGCATTTCCAAAGAGACCCAGTACTTC	CASSLIGISKETQYF	TRBJ2-5	TRBV3-1	-	-
TGTGCCAGCAGTCGACAGGGTTCCACTGAAGCTTTCTTT	CASSRQGSTEAFF	TRBJ1-1	TRBV7-9	-	TRBD1
TGTGCCAGCAGCCAAGATGCTTATAGCTCCTACGAGCAGTACTTC	CASSQDAYSSYEQYF	TRBJ2-7	TRBV4-2	-	-
TGTGCCAGCAGTGAAGGACTAGCGGGGACCTACGAGCAGTACTTC	CASSEGLAGTYEQYF	TRBJ2-7	TRBV2	-	TRBD2
TGTGCCAGCAGCGAGGGGACAGTGACCTACAATGAGCAGTTCTTC	CASSEGTVTYNEQFF	TRBJ2-1	TRBV14	-	TRBD1